This TCR beta chain stems from a study of CD8 T cells in ankylosing spondylitis. Study-wide findings and caveats: It appeared that ankylosing spondylitis blood was characterized by a TCR beta motif of about eight highly homologous variants.

This clonotype appeared many times. The antigen is not known. Via MiXCR, TCRdb re-called the 5' RACE reads, giving one row per CDR3 protein. This sample has hundreds of thousands of distinct CDR3 sequences, with about an eighth found just once. V shed 5 bases and J 4 bases; nucleotides not matched to a gene: 13. The CDR3 extends over 16 amino acids. This receptor was identified in a male donor with ankylosing spondylitis. Sequenced material: blood, either unsorted or a sorted T cell fraction (not recorded which). The V and J genes are TRBV12-3 or TRBV12-4 and TRBJ1-1; 7 bases are shared with TRBD1. The CDR3 DNA sequence: TGTGCCAGCAGTCTCAGACCACAGGGGAAAGGCACTGAAGCTTTCTTT. As protein: CASSLRPQGKGTEAFF.